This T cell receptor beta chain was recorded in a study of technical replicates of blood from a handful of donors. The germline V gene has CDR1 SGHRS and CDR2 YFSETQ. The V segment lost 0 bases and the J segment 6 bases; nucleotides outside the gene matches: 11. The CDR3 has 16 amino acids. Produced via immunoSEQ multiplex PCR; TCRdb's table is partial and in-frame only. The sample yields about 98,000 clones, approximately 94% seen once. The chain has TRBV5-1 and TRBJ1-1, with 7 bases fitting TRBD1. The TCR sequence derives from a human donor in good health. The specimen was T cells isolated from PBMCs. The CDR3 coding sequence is TGCGCCAGCAGCTTGGCCGCCCGACAGGGTATCGCTGAAGCTTTCTTT. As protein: CASSLAARQGIAEAFF.